A selection of T cell receptor beta chains follows, all from one sample in a study of OX40 agonist ivuxolimab in advanced cancers. Using immunoSEQ multiplex PCR, the repertoire was profiled, and TCRdb retains in-frame clones only, with some absent. The top ten hold less than 7% of the sample, which has some 76,000 clones, over 85% seen once. The sequencing here drew on CD4+ or CD8+ T cells sorted from blood, taken in a trial of the OX40 agonist ivuxolimab. The receptors were sampled from an adult with an advanced solid tumor such as melanoma, head and neck, liver or kidney cancer. Each CDR3 is given with its conserved first and last residue. Each record gives: D gene, V gene, J gene, clone size, CDR3 DNA, CDR3 protein. D genes are given only for firm matches. For some rows the clone size is stated as once, few or many, or as a class when expanded; others skip it.

D: NA
V: TRBV6-5
J: TRBJ2-7
size: NA
DNA: TGTGCCAGCAGTTACAGGGTCCACTACGAGCAGTACTTC
CDR3: CASSYRVHYEQYF

D: TRBD2
V: TRBV7-2
J: TRBJ2-1
size: NA
DNA: TGTGCCAGCAGCTCTTCGACTAGCCCGTACAATGAGCAGTTCTTC
CDR3: CASSSSTSPYNEQFF

D: TRBD1
V: TRBV6-1
J: TRBJ1-1
size: once
DNA: TGTGCCAGCAGTGAGCCTCGGGACAGGGGGTGGGTTGAAGCTTTCTTT
CDR3: CASSEPRDRGWVEAFF

D: NA
V: TRBV14
J: TRBJ2-7
size: once
DNA: TGTGCCAGCAGCCTTTTCGGGGACGCCTCTGGCCGCGAGCAGTACTTC
CDR3: CASSLFGDASGREQYF

D: TRBD2
V: TRBV4-2
J: TRBJ2-7
size: NA
DNA: TGTGCCAGCAGCCATGAGACTAGCCGGAGGACCTACGAGCAGTACTTC
CDR3: CASSHETSRRTYEQYF

D: NA
V: TRBV9
J: TRBJ1-1
size: NA
DNA: TGTGCCAGCAGCGTAGTGGGGGATCTGAACACTGAAGCTTTCTTT
CDR3: CASSVVGDLNTEAFF

D: TRBD1
V: TRBV5-1
J: TRBJ2-1
size: NA
DNA: TGCGCCAGCAGCTTAGGGACAGGGAATAATGAGCAGTTCTTC
CDR3: CASSLGTGNNEQFF

D: NA
V: TRBV5-8
J: TRBJ2-3
size: NA
DNA: TGTGCCAGCAGCTATGGGGCAACAGATACGCAGTATTTT
CDR3: CASSYGATDTQYF

D: TRBD2
V: TRBV5-1
J: TRBJ2-1
size: NA
DNA: TGCGCCAGCAGCCCGCTAGCGGGAGGGCCGAGTGAGCAGTTCTTC
CDR3: CASSPLAGGPSEQFF

D: TRBD2
V: TRBV12-5
J: TRBJ2-1
size: NA
DNA: TGTGCTAGTGGTTTGGATATAACAACGGGGGGGAATTACAATGAGCAGTTCTTC
CDR3: CASGLDITTGGNYNEQFF

D: TRBD2
V: TRBV5-1
J: TRBJ2-7
size: NA
DNA: TGCGCCAGCAGCTTGGCTAGCGGGTACGAGCAGTACTTC
CDR3: CASSLASGYEQYF

D: NA
V: TRBV15
J: TRBJ2-7
size: NA
DNA: TGTGCCACCAGCAGAGTGTACGACGAGCAGTACTTC
CDR3: CATSRVYDEQYF

D: NA
V: TRBV10-2
J: TRBJ2-1
size: NA
DNA: TGCGCCAGCAGTGAGTCTAGGGGGGGCCATGAGCAGTTCTTC
CDR3: CASSESRGGHEQFF

D: NA
V: TRBV9
J: TRBJ1-1
size: once
DNA: TGTGCCAGCAGCGTAGCCGGCGGAGAAGCTGAAGCTTTCTTT
CDR3: CASSVAGGEAEAFF

D: NA
V: TRBV14
J: TRBJ2-7
size: NA
DNA: TGTGCCAGCAGCCCCCTAGGCGGCAGTTCCTACGAGCAGTACTTC
CDR3: CASSPLGGSSYEQYF

D: TRBD1
V: TRBV5-6
J: TRBJ2-7
size: once
DNA: TGTGCCAGCAGCAAACAGGGGTGGACAGGGAGACCTTACGAGCAGTACTTC
CDR3: CASSKQGWTGRPYEQYF

D: NA
V: TRBV5-1
J: TRBJ1-2
size: NA
DNA: TGCGCCAGCAGCCCCGGATCATATGGCTACACCTTC
CDR3: CASSPGSYGYTF

D: TRBD1
V: TRBV6-5
J: TRBJ1-1
size: once
DNA: TGTGCCAGCAGCCTCGGACAGGGGAGGCCTGAAGCTTTCTTT
CDR3: CASSLGQGRPEAFF

D: NA
V: TRBV25-1
J: TRBJ2-1
size: NA
DNA: TGTGCCAGCAGTCCCCAGGCGGGAATAACTGAGCAGTTCTTC
CDR3: CASSPQAGITEQFF

D: TRBD1
V: TRBV2
J: TRBJ2-7
size: NA
DNA: TGTGCCAGCAGCCCAGGACAGGGACGCTACGAGCAGTACTTC
CDR3: CASSPGQGRYEQYF

D: NA
V: TRBV6-5
J: TRBJ1-1
size: NA
DNA: TGTGCCAGCAGTACCAGTTTGAACACTGAAGCTTTCTTT
CDR3: CASSTSLNTEAFF

D: TRBD1
V: TRBV19
J: TRBJ1-5
size: NA
DNA: TGTGCCTGTTCCCGGACAGGGGGCAATCAGCCCCAGCATTTT
CDR3: CACSRTGGNQPQHF

D: NA
V: TRBV27
J: TRBJ1-1
size: NA
DNA: TGTGCCAGCAGTTTATCGCTCCCCCTGCCGGGGGCGTGGACTGAAGCTTTCTTT
CDR3: CASSLSLPLPGAWTEAFF

D: NA
V: TRBV10-2
J: TRBJ2-2
size: NA
DNA: TGCGCCAGCAGTCCGCCTAGCGCATCGAACACCGGGGAGCTGTTTTTT
CDR3: CASSPPSASNTGELFF

D: NA
V: TRBV11-2
J: TRBJ2-7
size: once
DNA: TGTGCCAGCAGCTTAGTTCGGGGCAGGGACTCCTACGAGCAGTACTTC
CDR3: CASSLVRGRDSYEQYF

D: NA
V: TRBV27
J: TRBJ1-3
size: few
DNA: TGTGCCAGCAGTTTCGGCCTAGGGAGTGGAAACACCATATATTTT
CDR3: CASSFGLGSGNTIYF

D: NA
V: TRBV4-1
J: TRBJ2-5
size: NA
DNA: TGCGCCAGCAGCCATGCAGGTACAACGACGCAAGAGACCCAGTACTTC
CDR3: CASSHAGTTTQETQYF

D: NA
V: TRBV27
J: TRBJ1-1
size: NA
DNA: TGTGCCAGCAGTTTGGGAAGACGGGCTTTCTTT
CDR3: CASSLGRRAFF

D: NA
V: TRBV2
J: TRBJ2-6
size: NA
DNA: TGTGCCAGCAGTGACGTGGCGAGCTCTGGGGCCAACGTCCTGACTTTC
CDR3: CASSDVASSGANVLTF

D: TRBD2
V: TRBV10-3
J: TRBJ2-1
size: NA
DNA: TGTGCCATCAGTTTTGGACTAGCGGGAGAACCGGGTGAGCAGTTCTTC
CDR3: CAISFGLAGEPGEQFF

D: NA
V: TRBV30
J: TRBJ1-4
size: NA
DNA: TGTGCCTGGAGCCCAGGGGAGGGTGAAAAACTGTTTTTT
CDR3: CAWSPGEGEKLFF

D: NA
V: TRBV9
J: TRBJ1-1
size: NA
DNA: TGTGCCAGCAGCGTAGACAGCCGTCAAAGGGCCACTGAAGCTTTCTTT
CDR3: CASSVDSRQRATEAFF

D: TRBD1
V: TRBV19
J: TRBJ1-2
size: NA
DNA: TGTGCCAGTATGGGACAGGGGGCTTTCTATGGCTACACCTTC
CDR3: CASMGQGAFYGYTF

D: TRBD2
V: TRBV2
J: TRBJ2-4
size: NA
DNA: TGTGCCAGCAGTGGTTGGGAGGGGAACATTCAGTACTTC
CDR3: CASSGWEGNIQYF

D: NA
V: TRBV4-1
J: TRBJ1-2
size: NA
DNA: TGCGCCAGCAGCCAAGAAAGATCCAGGGGAAACTATGGCTACACCTTC
CDR3: CASSQERSRGNYGYTF

D: TRBD1
V: TRBV5-6
J: TRBJ1-5
size: NA
DNA: TGTGCCAGCAGTTCAGGGGGCGCAGGACAGCCCCAGCATTTT
CDR3: CASSSGGAGQPQHF

D: NA
V: TRBV30
J: TRBJ1-5
size: NA
DNA: TGTGCCTGGAGCTCAGGTAATCAGCCCCAGCATTTT
CDR3: CAWSSGNQPQHF

D: NA
V: TRBV4-1
J: TRBJ2-7
size: NA
DNA: TGCGCCAGCAGCCCTGGACAGAGCTACGAGCAGTACTTC
CDR3: CASSPGQSYEQYF

D: NA
V: TRBV13
J: TRBJ2-7
size: NA
DNA: TGTGCCAGCAGCTTAAGTGGCAGGGGTATTTACGAGCAGTACTTC
CDR3: CASSLSGRGIYEQYF

D: NA
V: TRBV4-1
J: TRBJ2-3
size: NA
DNA: TGCGCCAGCAGCCAAGTCGCCCGCGGATTCGATACGCAGTATTTT
CDR3: CASSQVARGFDTQYF

D: NA
V: TRBV4-1
J: TRBJ2-3
size: NA
DNA: TGCGCCAGCAGCCAAGTAGCGCCGAGCACAGATACGCAGTATTTT
CDR3: CASSQVAPSTDTQYF

D: TRBD1
V: TRBV2
J: TRBJ2-2
size: NA
DNA: TGTGCCAGCAGAGGGGACAGGGGGCTCACCGGGGAGCTGTTTTTT
CDR3: CASRGDRGLTGELFF

D: TRBD2
V: TRBV27
J: TRBJ2-1
size: NA
DNA: TGTGCCAGCAGTTCGACCGGGACTAGCGTCTACAATGAGCAGTTCTTC
CDR3: CASSSTGTSVYNEQFF

D: NA
V: TRBV27
J: TRBJ2-1
size: NA
DNA: TGTGCCAGCAGTCAAGACCGCAGGGGCTACAATGAGCAGTTCTTC
CDR3: CASSQDRRGYNEQFF

D: NA
V: TRBV6-5
J: TRBJ2-1
size: once
DNA: TGTGCCAGCAGTCGGGGTAGTTACAATGAGCAGTTCTTC
CDR3: CASSRGSYNEQFF

D: NA
V: TRBV5-1
J: TRBJ2-7
size: NA
DNA: TGCGCCAGCAGCTCTCCTTACGAGCAGTACTTC
CDR3: CASSSPYEQYF

D: NA
V: TRBV4-1
J: TRBJ2-7
size: NA
DNA: TGCGCCAGCAGCCAAGCAGTCGGCAGGCCCTACGAGCAGTACTTC
CDR3: CASSQAVGRPYEQYF

D: NA
V: TRBV27
J: TRBJ1-5
size: once
DNA: TGTGCCAGCACCCCTTACCCTAATAGCAATCAGCCCCAGCATTTT
CDR3: CASTPYPNSNQPQHF

D: NA
V: TRBV6-5
J: TRBJ2-2
size: NA
DNA: TGTGCCAGCAGCCCCGGACTCTCCGGGGAGCTGTTTTTT
CDR3: CASSPGLSGELFF